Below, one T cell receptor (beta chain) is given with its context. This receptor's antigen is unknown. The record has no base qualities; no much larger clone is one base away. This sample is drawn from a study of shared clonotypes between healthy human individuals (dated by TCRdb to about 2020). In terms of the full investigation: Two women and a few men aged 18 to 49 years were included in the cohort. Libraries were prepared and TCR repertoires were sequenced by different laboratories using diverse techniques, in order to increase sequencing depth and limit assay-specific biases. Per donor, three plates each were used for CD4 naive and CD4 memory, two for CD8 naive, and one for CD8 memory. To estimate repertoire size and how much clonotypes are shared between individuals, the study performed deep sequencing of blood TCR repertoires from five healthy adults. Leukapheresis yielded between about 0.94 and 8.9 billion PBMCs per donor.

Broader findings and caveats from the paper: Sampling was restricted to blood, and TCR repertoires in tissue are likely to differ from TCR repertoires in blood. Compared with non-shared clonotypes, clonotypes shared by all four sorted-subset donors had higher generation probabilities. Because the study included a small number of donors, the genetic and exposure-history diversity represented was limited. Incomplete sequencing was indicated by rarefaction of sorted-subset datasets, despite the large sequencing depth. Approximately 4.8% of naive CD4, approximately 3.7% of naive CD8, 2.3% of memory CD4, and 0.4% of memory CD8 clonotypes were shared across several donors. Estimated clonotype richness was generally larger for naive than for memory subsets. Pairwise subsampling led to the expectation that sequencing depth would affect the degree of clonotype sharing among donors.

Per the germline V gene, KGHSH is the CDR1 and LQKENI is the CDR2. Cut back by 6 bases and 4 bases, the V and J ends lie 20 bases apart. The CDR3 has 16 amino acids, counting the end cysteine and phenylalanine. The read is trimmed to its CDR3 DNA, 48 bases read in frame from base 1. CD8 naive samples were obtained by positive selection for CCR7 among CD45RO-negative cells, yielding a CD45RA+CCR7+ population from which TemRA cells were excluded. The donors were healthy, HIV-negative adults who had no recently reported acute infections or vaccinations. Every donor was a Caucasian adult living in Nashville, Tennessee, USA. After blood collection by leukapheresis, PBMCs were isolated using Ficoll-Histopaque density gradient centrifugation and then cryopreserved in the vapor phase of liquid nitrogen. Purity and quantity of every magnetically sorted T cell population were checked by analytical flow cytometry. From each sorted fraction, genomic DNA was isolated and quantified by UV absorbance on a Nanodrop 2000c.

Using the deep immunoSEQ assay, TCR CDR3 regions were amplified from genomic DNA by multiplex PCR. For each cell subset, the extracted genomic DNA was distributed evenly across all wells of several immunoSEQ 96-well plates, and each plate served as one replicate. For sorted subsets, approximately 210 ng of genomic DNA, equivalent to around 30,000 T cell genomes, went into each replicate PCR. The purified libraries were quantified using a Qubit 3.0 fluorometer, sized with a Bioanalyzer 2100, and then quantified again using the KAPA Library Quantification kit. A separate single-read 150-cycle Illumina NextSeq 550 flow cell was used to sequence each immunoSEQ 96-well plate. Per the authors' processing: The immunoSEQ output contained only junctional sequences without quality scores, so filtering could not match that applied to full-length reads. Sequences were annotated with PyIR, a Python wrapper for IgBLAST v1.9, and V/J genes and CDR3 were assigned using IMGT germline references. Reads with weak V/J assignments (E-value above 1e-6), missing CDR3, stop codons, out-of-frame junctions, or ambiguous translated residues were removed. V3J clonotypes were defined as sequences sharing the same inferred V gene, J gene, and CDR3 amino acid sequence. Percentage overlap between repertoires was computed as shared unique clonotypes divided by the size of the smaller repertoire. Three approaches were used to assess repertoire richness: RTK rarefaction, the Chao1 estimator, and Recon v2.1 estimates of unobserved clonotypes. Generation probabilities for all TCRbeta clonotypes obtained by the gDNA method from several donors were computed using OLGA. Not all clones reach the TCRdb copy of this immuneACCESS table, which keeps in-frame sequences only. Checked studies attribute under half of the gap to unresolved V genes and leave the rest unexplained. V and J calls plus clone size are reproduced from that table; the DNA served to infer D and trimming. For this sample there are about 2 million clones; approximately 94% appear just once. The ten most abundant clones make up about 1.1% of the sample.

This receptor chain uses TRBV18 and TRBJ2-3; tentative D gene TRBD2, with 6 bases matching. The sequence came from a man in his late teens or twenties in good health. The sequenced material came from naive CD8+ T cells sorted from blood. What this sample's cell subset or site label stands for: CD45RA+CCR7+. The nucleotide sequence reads TGTGCCAGCTCCCGGCGGAGGGGCGAATCCCCAGATACGCAGTATTTT. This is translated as CASSRRRGESPDTQYF.